This TCR beta chain was obtained from a study of cytomegalovirus exposure and HLA in healthy donors listed by TCRdb under 2017. Background on the whole study: An earlier analysis of fewer than 750 of the donors reported 250 to 300 Gb of sequence data and around 120 million unique TCR beta sequences obtained from around 180 million T cells. An early release covering over 500 HLA-typed donors comprised roughly 300 gigabases of sequencing data and around 80 million unique TCR sequences. Among the roughly 400 genotyped donors, around 81% belonged to the genetic ancestry cluster associated with self-reported Caucasian donors. The study aimed to test whether signatures of past pathogen exposure could be identified by cataloging public T cell receptors. The study used immunosequencing to profile the T cell repertoires of approximately 630 subjects and linked those repertoires to cytomegalovirus serostatus. In addition to the first cohort of roughly 700 subjects, a separate validation cohort of under 150 different subjects was used. High-throughput TCR immunosequencing, statistical association of individual TCRs with disease status, and machine learning were combined to predict cytomegalovirus infection status. A later analysis re-analyzed previously published TCR beta repertoires from 660 or so donors and added high-resolution HLA genotyping to study TCR occurrence patterns. In the later analysis, no new phenotypic data were used to find candidate immune exposures; instead, reliance was placed on TCR beta sequences and their occurrence across donors. An earlier analysis of some 500 of the donors applied high-throughput TCR beta sequencing to assess whether each TCR beta V gene segment acted as functional or pseudogenic. Donor age, sex, ethnicity and CMV serostatus were collected together with the repertoire data. A later genetic analysis took genome-wide SNP genotypes for about 65% of the 666 donors and used that subset as a discovery cohort. Every discovery cohort repertoire had been produced on one sequencing platform. HLA typing covered class I and class II loci at four-digit resolution. The number of typed donors differed by locus: about 629-630 for A, B, C, DRB1 and DQB1; some 540 for DQA1; some 610 for DPA1; and approximately 450 for DPB1. Because of strong linkage in the cohort, roughly five DR-DQ haplotypes were treated as single units for association and clustering. Across 300 to 500 genotyped donors of the cohort, an average of approximately 240,000 unique TCR beta nucleotide sequences per donor were sequenced, and 15% to 20% of those sequences were non-productive.

The germline V gene provides CDR1 MDHEN and CDR2 SYDVKM. The CDR3 covers 15 residues, taking in both the cysteine and the phenylalanine. Just CDR3 DNA is preserved here, 45 bases in frame from base 1. Trimming costs V 5 bases and J 3 bases, and their ends lie 13 bases apart. The investigation overall reported the following: In the study, 150 to 200 TCR beta chains were listed as associated with cytomegalovirus. In a later analysis, several top co-occurrence clusters were reported to appear linked to parvovirus B19, influenza, CMV and Epstein-Barr virus. Across donors, most TCR sequences were observed very rarely, whereas some public TCRs were present in many individuals. Strong co-occurrence of HLA alleles, especially DR and DQ, made assigning TCR associations to individual alleles difficult. It was suggested by the authors that the approach could potentially be generalized to other disease states and immunological phenotypes. A cluster of highly shared sequence variants was judged likely to be a technical artifact of the sequencing pipeline. The earlier analysis of 587 of the donors excluded around 17 rarely observed V segments, including chromosome 9 orphons, because counts were too low. Linkage disequilibrium might explain the correlated functional status among segregating V segments, but an unknown experimental factor could not be ruled out. A later analysis associated about 16,000 TCR beta sequences with specific HLA alleles at a false discovery rate of 0.05. The cohort was sequenced for TCR beta chains only, and without alpha or paired-chain data the features that could be detected were limited. Some IMGT-functional V segments, including TRBV6-2 and TRBV6-3, could not be told apart with the 87-base-pair reads, so those segments were excluded. Because some donors lacked HLA typing at each locus, the association tests relied only on the typed subset. V-gene and J-gene trimming of TCR beta chains was associated with a missense DCLRE1C variant in a later genetic analysis, and the association was replicated in an independent cohort. Sequencing depth was assumed to be roughly uniform across donors in the presence/absence analyses, though that assumption may not hold. The classifier was reported to diagnose cytomegalovirus status with high specificity and sensitivity in both the original and validation cohorts. In vitro tests confirmed that a few of the cytomegalovirus-associated TCR beta chains recognize cytomegalovirus antigens. In an earlier analysis of some 640 of the donors, most TCR beta V segments were observed in productive rearrangements about 90% or about 30% of the time, broadly matching IMGT annotations. A further reported finding was that TCR beta sequences accurately predicted the HLA-A and HLA-B alleles for most subjects in the first cohort. According to a later analysis, TCR association rates differed among HLA loci, with DRB1 alleles showing the most associated TCRs and HLA-C alleles showing the fewest. Immune exposure information for the cohort was limited to CMV serostatus. A later analysis found that most CMV-associated TCR beta chains appeared HLA-restricted, with HLA associations seemingly driven largely by CMV exposure. A later genetic analysis reported fewer N-insertions in productive TCRs among donors in an Asian-associated ancestry cluster than the roughly 720-donor mean. In a later analysis, HLA-associated TCR beta chains showed more clonal expansion and lower generation probabilities than non-associated chains that were equally common.

Concerning this clone itself: Its antigen remains unidentified. Base qualities are not recorded, but no much larger clone differs from it by a single base.

Library preparation used the immunoSEQ multiplex PCR assay. For the multiplex PCR, a mixture combining 60 forward primers for TCR Vbeta segments and 13 reverse primers for TCR Jbeta segments was used. The CDR3 region of rearranged TCR beta genes was amplified from genomic DNA with a multiplex PCR assay. On the Illumina HiSeq System, the amplified TCR beta libraries were sequenced as 87-base-pair reads. As for how the authors treated the data: Across the 500 to 700 repertoires, a later analysis counted roughly 77 million unique TCR beta chains, roughly 11 million of which were shared by at least two donors. To remove PCR and sequencing errors, raw reads were error-corrected and collapsed into unique sequences using a nearest-neighbor algorithm that merged closely related sequences. V, D and J gene segments were assigned by aligning CDR3 sequences to IMGT reference sequences. For a sequence to be retained, a match of at least six nucleotides to both a V gene segment and a J gene segment was required. A rearrangement was called productive if the CDR3 had no stop codons and remained in frame with V and J, and every other rearrangement was called non-productive. CDR3 was defined according to IMGT convention as the region running from the second conserved V-encoded cysteine to the conserved J-encoded phenylalanine. The earlier analysis of 450 to 750 of the donors excluded any sequence lacking an unambiguous match to a single V gene segment. An earlier analysis of around 600 of the donors classified V segments as functional when productive rearrangements were above 56.7% and as segregating when the standard deviation between donors was above 5%. A statistical classification framework was built to diagnose cytomegalovirus status from the catalog of TCR beta chain sequences. In a later analysis, V and J genes were assigned by comparing TCR nucleotide sequences against IMGT/GENE-DB human TR gene sequences. A later analysis assigned CDR3 sequences and most-parsimonious VDJ recombination scenarios with the TCRdist pipeline. In a later analysis, each TCR beta chain was defined by its CDR3 amino acid sequence together with its V-gene family, and reads without a unique V-gene family were excluded. As a way to deal with suspected cross-contamination and a sequencing artifact, a later analysis dropped roughly 600 nucleotide sequences that were highly shared and had low generation probability. In a later analysis, a clonal expansion index for each public chain was calculated from normalized within-repertoire ranks of inferred template counts. Generation probabilities in a later analysis came from a VDJ recombination model fitted to out-of-frame rearrangements, and those results were checked against IGoR. A later analysis scored TCR-TCR, TCR-HLA and TCR-CMV co-occurrence with hypergeometric tests, applying a repertoire-size bias correction to TCR pairs. A later analysis estimated false discovery rates by permuting HLA or CMV assignments 20 times. In a later analysis, co-occurring TCRs were grouped using DBSCAN, with TCRdist sequence similarity added in when clustering inside HLA-allele-positive subsets. For co-occurrence clustering, repertoires with fewer than 30,000 or more than 120,000 public chains were excluded, along with five or six repertoires with anomalous nucleotide sharing. As stored in TCRdb, this immuneACCESS dataset retains in-frame rearrangements with V and J assigned. A fraction of the clones does not appear; measured against another copy, unresolved V genes explain less than half of the discrepancy, and the remainder lacks a known reason. That table is the source of V, J and clone size, and D and trimming were worked out from the DNA. In this sample the table shows about 190,000 clones, approximately 82% of which occur a single time. Of the sample, roughly 10% is held by the ten largest clones.

The cohort consisted of more than 650 healthy bone marrow donors. At the time of sampling, every cohort member was nominally healthy, though immune exposures that went unrecorded were likely present. The donor was CMV seropositive and belonged to the group of 250 to 300 seropositive cohort members. A peripheral blood sample was provided by each donor, and peripheral blood mononuclear cells were used for TCR beta sequencing. The Qiagen DNeasy Blood Extraction Kit was used to extract genomic DNA from the blood cell samples. The chain uses TRBV28 and TRBJ2-2; no confident D gene assignment can be made. Sequencing used PBMCs. The source is a woman aged 50 to 60 in good health and CMV-seropositive. DNA sequence: TGTGCCAGCAGTAGTTTGGCCCCAGACACCGGGGAGCTGTTTTTT. Translated, this is CASSSLAPDTGELFF.